One and the same sample provided the 12 T cell receptor beta chains below, sequenced in a study of CD8+CD57+ T cells in acquired aplastic anemia (dated by TCRdb to 2016 to 2019). The sequencer was an Illumina HiSeq 2000. Profiling of TCR beta VDJ combinations and CDR3 sequences used genomic DNA as the template. In TCRdb, the public reads were trimmed at Q25 with fastp and aligned with MiXCR, with productive beta chains retained. All rows with the same CDR3 protein become a single entry with the most common DNA and genes. Counted in this sample were approximately 170,000 distinct CDR3 sequences; roughly 45% of them appeared once. Together, the top ten hold about 2.9% of the sample. Patients chosen for sequencing had shown expansion of CD8+CD57+ cells by flow cytometry. Sequenced input: sorted CD4+, CD8+, or CD8+CD57+ T cells (not recorded which) from PBMCs. The receptors originated from a human donor with aplastic anemia.

The V call is TRBV30, the J call TRBJ2-1; 10 bases align to TRBD2. This CDR3 is built from 16 residues. V trimming: 3 bases; J trimming: 4 bases; junction bases outside the gene matches: 9. From germline, CDR1 is GTSNPN and CDR2 SVGIG (reference sequence). The CDR3 DNA is TGTGCCTGGAGCCCCCTCACTAGCGGGGCGTACAATGAGCAGTTCTTC. It codes for CAWSPLTSGAYNEQFF.

To note about this clonotype: A much larger clonotype is one base distant, so this may be a read error. V gene TRBV19 combines with J gene TRBJ2-7, with TRBD2 as a possible D gene (6 bases). Germline CDR1 is LNHDA and CDR2 is SQIVND (reference sequence). The V and J ends lost 4 bases and 5 bases respectively, with 18 bases between them. The CDR3 loop spans 15 amino acids. CDR3 sequence: CASSTRLGPGHEQYF. The DNA of the CDR3 is TGTGCCAGTAGTACCCGACTAGGACCGGGCCACGAGCAGTACTTC.

This clonotype was counted a single time. V gene TRBV19 combines with J gene TRBJ1-2; D unclear. Germline CDR1 reads LNHDA; CDR2 reads SQIVND (reference sequence). Between the trimmed V and J ends, which lost 4 bases and 2 bases, there was a span of 17 bases. CDR3 size: 16 residues. CDR3 DNA sequence: TGTGCCAGTAGTACCTCGCGGTCGGGTCCAAACTATGGCTACACCTTC. It translates to CASSTSRSGPNYGYTF.

The J gene is TRBJ1-2, the V gene TRBV19; D call uncertain. The ends were cut back, 5 bases at V and 2 bases at J, with 9 bases in the middle. The CDR3 consists of 13 residues. Germline-derived CDR1 and CDR2 are LNHDA and SQIVND (reference sequence). The CDR3 sequence is CASSFGGNYGYTF. The CDR3 coding sequence is TGTGCCAGTAGTTTCGGAGGGAACTATGGCTACACCTTC.

This clonotype was recorded a few times. The V gene is TRBV6-4, the J gene TRBJ2-7, with TRBD2 matching over 10 bases. The CDR3 has 14 amino acids. V lost 11 bases to trimming and J lost 2 bases; unmatched junction nucleotides: 9. From germline, CDR1 is MRHNA and CDR2 SNTAGT. The CDR3 coding sequence is TGTGCCTCAAGGGGTCTAGCGGGAGCCTACGAGCAGTACGTC. It codes for CASRGLAGAYEQYV.

The chain recombines TRBV15 with TRBJ1-4, with D tentatively TRBD1 (5 bases). This CDR3 has 14 amino acids. Germline V gene sequence: CDR1 LNHNV, CDR2 YYDKDF (reference sequence). The V end was cut by 3 bases, the J end by 7 bases, with 12 bases between. The CDR3 sequence: CATSSVQGGEKLFF. For the CDR3, the DNA is TGTGCCACCAGCAGTGTGCAGGGAGGTGAAAAACTGTTTTTT.

This clonotype occurred many times. The chain recombines TRBV20-1 with TRBJ2-3; D may be TRBD1 or TRBD2 (9 bases each). The germline V gene encodes CDR1 DFQATT and CDR2 SNEGSKA (reference sequence). The V and J ends lost 7 bases and 5 bases respectively, with 22 bases between them. The CDR3 is 15 residues long. The CDR3 loop is CSVNGLAGQGDTQYF. The CDR3 nucleotides are TGCAGTGTAAATGGGCTAGCGGGACAGGGAGATACGCAGTATTTT.

This clonotype was detected a few times. The chain recombines TRBV7-9 with TRBJ2-3; 7 nucleotides line up with TRBD1. Germline CDR1 reads SEHNR; CDR2 reads FQNEAQ (reference sequence). The CDR3 is made up of 13 amino acids. Losses at the gene ends were 2 bases for V and 4 bases for J; bases not matched to a gene: 0. The DNA for the CDR3 is TGTGCCAGCAGCTTACAGGGGGCAGATACGCAGTATTTT. This gives the protein CASSLQGADTQYF.

This CDR3 is CASTPRRGLVPNYGYTF. CDR3 DNA: TGTGCCAGCACCCCCCGCCGGGGCTTGGTTCCAAACTATGGCTACACCTTC. The rearrangement uses TRBV10-3 and TRBJ1-2; maybe TRBD1 (5 bases). The CDR3 is 17 residues long. Trimming took 10 bases from V and 2 from J, leaving 26 bases between them. CDR1 ENHRY and CDR2 SYGVKD come from the germline V gene.

Ten or more counts support this clonotype. This chain joins TRBV10-1 and TRBJ2-2, with D possibly being TRBD1 (6 bases). V shed 6 bases and J shed 4 bases, with 15 bases lying between them. The CDR3 consists of 15 residues. Germline V gene lookup returns CDR1 WNHNN and CDR2 SYGVQD (reference sequence). CDR3 nucleotides: TGCGCCAGCAGCAAACAGGGCCGGTGCACCGGGGAGCTGTTTTTT. Translation gives CASSKQGRCTGELFF.

The rearrangement links TRBV25-1 to TRBJ1-2; the match to TRBD1 covers 11 bases. Germline-derived CDR1 and CDR2 are MGHDK and SYGVNS. V lost 5 bases to trimming and J lost 8 bases; unmatched junction nucleotides: 7. There are 14 residues in the CDR3. CDR3 in DNA: TGTGCCAGCAGTTCCGGACAGGGGGCTTCGGGCTACACCTTC. Amino acid sequence: CASSSGQGASGYTF.

This clonotype was counted at least ten times. This chain connects TRBV4-3 to TRBJ1-6; D possibly corresponds to TRBD1 (5 bases). CDR3 length: 16 residues. Trimming removed 0 bases from V and 1 base from J, with 7 bases in between. Germline CDR1 reads LGHNA; CDR2 reads YSLEER. CDR3 sequence: CASSQDGGSYNSPLHF. The CDR3 DNA sequence: TGCGCCAGCAGCCAAGATGGGGGGTCCTATAATTCACCCCTCCACTTT.